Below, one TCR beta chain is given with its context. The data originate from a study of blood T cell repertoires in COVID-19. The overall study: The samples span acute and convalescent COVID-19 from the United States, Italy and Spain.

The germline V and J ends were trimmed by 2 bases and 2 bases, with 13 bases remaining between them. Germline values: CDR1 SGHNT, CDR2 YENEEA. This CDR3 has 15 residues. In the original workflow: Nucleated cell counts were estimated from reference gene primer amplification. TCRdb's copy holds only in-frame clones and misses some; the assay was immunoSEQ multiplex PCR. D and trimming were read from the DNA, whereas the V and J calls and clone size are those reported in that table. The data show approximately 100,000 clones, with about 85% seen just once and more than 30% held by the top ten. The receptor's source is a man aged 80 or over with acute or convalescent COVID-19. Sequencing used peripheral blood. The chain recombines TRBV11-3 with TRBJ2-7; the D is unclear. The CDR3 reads CASSLHPSIPYEQYF. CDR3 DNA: TGTGCCAGCAGCTTACACCCCAGTATACCCTACGAGCAGTACTTC.